The source of this TCR beta chain is a study of T cells after yellow fever vaccination (dated by TCRdb to between 2018 and 2021). The study in broad terms: Libraries from fractions with low cell numbers were prepared with the SMART-Seq v4 Ultra Low Input RNA kit. To follow T-cell clones before and after both primary and booster YFV17D yellow fever vaccination, bulk TCR alpha and beta repertoires underwent longitudinal sequencing. The cohort comprised two healthy male donors, one aged 18 to 30 and one aged 30 to 40 years. Blood was drawn at multiple timepoints before and after primary and secondary immunization, with bulk PBMC replicates and cell subsets isolated. Overall study outcomes, separate from this receptor: The study included only a couple of donors, which limits how far the findings can be generalized. Most clones expanded after primary vaccination were re-detected after the booster (96% of CD4 and 80% to 90% of CD8), suggesting broad memory maintenance. Computational filtering was needed because FACS-sorted repertoires could contain abundant contaminating clonotypes from the bulk population. Compared with the primary T-cell response, the secondary T-cell response was weaker but faster, peaking on day 5 rather than day 15. A small fraction of clonotypes showed up in both the CD4 and CD8 compartments, probably as a result of convergent recombination.

Synthesis of TCR cDNA relied on 5'RACE template switching, a step that introduced a universal primer site along with unique molecular identifiers. Priming for cDNA synthesis came from both the TCR alpha and TCR beta constant segments. Libraries were amplified in two PCR steps, with sample barcodes and sequencing adapters added in the second step. Sequencing of libraries was done on Illumina HiSeq 2500 (2x100 bp) or NovaSeq (2x150 bp). Per the original workflow: Reads were demultiplexed and collapsed into UMI consensus sequences with MIGEC, and V(D)J alignment was performed with MiXCR. Vaccine-responding clonotypes were defined with edgeR using replicate PBMC samples, requiring FDR below 0.01 and a log2 fold change above 5 up to day 15. Each bulk clonotype was labeled CD4 or CD8 based on which sequenced repertoire, CD4 or CD8, contained the clonotype at higher abundance. The public reads were quality trimmed at Q25 with fastp and then assembled into clones with MiXCR by TCRdb, keeping productive beta chains. Each CDR3 protein gets just one entry, which takes the most common genes and DNA from the rows behind it. The V and J calls here are based on TCRdb, not the publication. Within this sample are around 100,000 distinct CDR3 sequences, with around 8% of them counted one time only. The ten most abundant clones make up 25% of the sample.

Turning to this clonotype: Its cognate antigen has yet to be identified. There are no base qualities to consult, and no much larger clone falls within one base.

The treatment or condition label for this specimen denotes: live attenuated yellow fever vaccine strain. PBMCs were isolated from peripheral blood using a standard Ficoll-Paque protocol. CD4 and CD8 T-cell fractions were isolated with Dynabeads CD4 and CD8 positive selection kits. TriZol was used to extract RNA from bulk PBMCs, from CD4 and CD8 fractions, and from dextramer-positive and dextramer-negative fractions. Sample: CD8+ T cells sorted from PBMCs, taken 45 days after the yellow fever booster vaccination. This clonotype was obtained from a man younger than 45 who received the YFV17D yellow fever vaccine.

The DNA sequence is given as TGTGCCAGCAGTTTATCCCCCTATAGCGGGAGGTTGGACAATGAGCAGTTCTTC. This is translated as CASSLSPYSGRLDNEQFF. Recombination connected TRBV12-3 or TRBV12-4 to TRBJ2-1, and 10 junction bases match TRBD2. Spanning cysteine to phenylalanine, the CDR3 consists of 18 amino acids. The DNA shown is the 54-base CDR3, in frame from base 1. V lost 2 bases and J lost 5 bases, and the count of bases not matched to a germline gene is 12.